This is a list of T cell receptor beta chains from one sample in a study of cytomegalovirus exposure and HLA in healthy donors. The method was immunoSEQ multiplex PCR; TCRdb's version includes in-frame clones alone and lacks a portion of them. The sample lists more than 300,000 clones; roughly 88% were seen once. The sequencing input was PBMCs. All receptors derive from a woman aged 18-30 years in good health and CMV-seronegative. Both conserved end residues are part of each CDR3. A D gene is named only where the DNA matches it firmly. Expanded clones are given a class, and other clones once, few, many or no size at all.

j_gene: TRBJ1-1; d_gene: TRBD1; v_gene: TRBV27; abundance: .; len: 14; CDR3nt: TGTGCCAGCAGCAAACAGGGGGCGAACACTGAAGCTTTCTTT; CDR3aa: CASSKQGANTEAFF
j_gene: TRBJ1-5; d_gene: .; v_gene: TRBV19; abundance: .; len: 15; CDR3nt: TGTGCCAGTAGCACCGGACACCCTAGCAATCAGCCCCAGCATTTT; CDR3aa: CASSTGHPSNQPQHF
j_gene: TRBJ1-2; d_gene: TRBD1; v_gene: TRBV6-1; abundance: .; len: 14; CDR3nt: TGTGCCAGCAGTCCCCAGACAGGGGGCTATGGCTACACCTTC; CDR3aa: CASSPQTGGYGYTF
j_gene: TRBJ2-4; d_gene: .; v_gene: TRBV7-8; abundance: .; len: 12; CDR3nt: TGTGCCAGCAGCTTACAGGAAAACATTCAGTACTTC; CDR3aa: CASSLQENIQYF
j_gene: TRBJ1-2; d_gene: .; v_gene: TRBV5-1; abundance: .; len: 13; CDR3nt: TGCGCCAGCAGCTTACAGGGTGCGCATGGCTACACCTTC; CDR3aa: CASSLQGAHGYTF
j_gene: TRBJ1-3; d_gene: .; v_gene: TRBV11-2; abundance: .; len: 15; CDR3nt: TGTGCCAGCAGCCCATACGGAGGCTTCGGGGACACCATATATTTT; CDR3aa: CASSPYGGFGDTIYF
j_gene: TRBJ1-2; d_gene: TRBD1; v_gene: TRBV5-1; abundance: .; len: 15; CDR3nt: TGCGCCAGCAGCATCGGGACAGCAACTGCTTATGGCTACACCTTC; CDR3aa: CASSIGTATAYGYTF
j_gene: TRBJ2-7; d_gene: .; v_gene: TRBV21-1; abundance: many; len: 15; CDR3nt: TGTGCCAGCAGCTTCCGGGACAGAAAAGCCTACGAGCAGTACTTC; CDR3aa: CASSFRDRKAYEQYF
j_gene: TRBJ2-7; d_gene: TRBD2; v_gene: TRBV27; abundance: few; len: 14; CDR3nt: TGTGCCAGCAGTTTTGCGCGGGGGGGCTACGAGCAGTACTTC; CDR3aa: CASSFARGGYEQYF
j_gene: TRBJ2-3; d_gene: TRBD2; v_gene: TRBV15; abundance: .; len: 15; CDR3nt: TGTGCCACCAGCATCGACGGGGGGACCTCAGATACGCAGTATTTT; CDR3aa: CATSIDGGTSDTQYF
j_gene: TRBJ2-1; d_gene: TRBD2; v_gene: TRBV30; abundance: .; len: 16; CDR3nt: TGTGCCTGGAGTGGGGAGGGGAGCGGGGGTTACAATGAGCAGTTCTTC; CDR3aa: CAWSGEGSGGYNEQFF
j_gene: TRBJ2-1; d_gene: .; v_gene: TRBV5-1; abundance: .; len: 13; CDR3nt: TGCGCCAGCAGCCCCGTCCAGGACAATGAGCAGTTCTTC; CDR3aa: CASSPVQDNEQFF
j_gene: TRBJ2-2; d_gene: TRBD1; v_gene: TRBV14; abundance: .; len: 15; CDR3nt: TGTGCCAGCAGCCCCGGGACAGGATACACCGGGGAGCTGTTTTTT; CDR3aa: CASSPGTGYTGELFF
j_gene: TRBJ2-5; d_gene: TRBD2; v_gene: TRBV18; abundance: .; len: 15; CDR3nt: TGTGCCAGCTCACCCCCCTCGGGGGGGATCGAGACCCAGTACTTC; CDR3aa: CASSPPSGGIETQYF
j_gene: TRBJ2-5; d_gene: .; v_gene: TRBV4-1; abundance: .; len: 13; CDR3nt: TGCGCCAGCAGCCAAGCTAGCTGGGAGACCCAGTACTTC; CDR3aa: CASSQASWETQYF
j_gene: TRBJ2-2; d_gene: TRBD2; v_gene: TRBV11-2; abundance: once; len: 16; CDR3nt: TGTGCCAGCAGCTTAGCGGAGCGGGAGCTAAACGGGGAGCTGTTTTTT; CDR3aa: CASSLAERELNGELFF
j_gene: TRBJ1-2; d_gene: TRBD1; v_gene: TRBV5-1; abundance: .; len: 14; CDR3nt: TGCGCCAGCAGCACTGGACAGGACTTCTATGGCTACACCTTC; CDR3aa: CASSTGQDFYGYTF
j_gene: TRBJ1-5; d_gene: TRBD1; v_gene: TRBV19; abundance: .; len: 16; CDR3nt: TGTGCCAGTAGTGGAGGACCGGGACAGGGGTCCCAGCCCCAGCATTTT; CDR3aa: CASSGGPGQGSQPQHF
j_gene: TRBJ2-3; d_gene: .; v_gene: TRBV30; abundance: .; len: 13; CDR3nt: TGTGCCTGGAGTAGAGGGAGCACAGATACGCAGTATTTT; CDR3aa: CAWSRGSTDTQYF
j_gene: TRBJ1-2; d_gene: .; v_gene: TRBV9; abundance: .; len: 15; CDR3nt: TGTGCCAGCAGCGTAGTTCTAAGCACTGACTATGGCTACACCTTC; CDR3aa: CASSVVLSTDYGYTF
j_gene: TRBJ2-7; d_gene: TRBD2; v_gene: TRBV5-1; abundance: .; len: 14; CDR3nt: TGCGCCAGTAAGACTAGCGGAAGCTCCTACGAGCAGTACTTC; CDR3aa: CASKTSGSSYEQYF
j_gene: TRBJ1-1; d_gene: .; v_gene: TRBV5-5; abundance: .; len: 14; CDR3nt: TGTGCCAGCAGCTTGGAGGGGGAGTCAACTGAAGCTTTCTTT; CDR3aa: CASSLEGESTEAFF
j_gene: TRBJ2-2; d_gene: TRBD2; v_gene: TRBV2; abundance: .; len: 16; CDR3nt: TGTGCCAGCAGTGATATGCGGGGGGAAAACACCGGGGAGCTGTTTTTT; CDR3aa: CASSDMRGENTGELFF
j_gene: TRBJ2-7; d_gene: .; v_gene: TRBV6-1; abundance: .; len: 14; CDR3nt: TGTGCCAGCAGTGAAGCTCAGGGCCCCTCCGAGCAGTACTTC; CDR3aa: CASSEAQGPSEQYF
j_gene: TRBJ2-7; d_gene: TRBD1; v_gene: TRBV6-6; abundance: .; len: 13; CDR3nt: TGTGCCAGCAGCGACAGGGGACTCTACGAGCAGTACTTC; CDR3aa: CASSDRGLYEQYF
j_gene: TRBJ2-5; d_gene: TRBD1; v_gene: TRBV7-9; abundance: .; len: 14; CDR3nt: TGTGCCAGCAGCTTAGTAGGGACAGAAGAGACCCAGTACTTC; CDR3aa: CASSLVGTEETQYF
j_gene: TRBJ2-7; d_gene: .; v_gene: TRBV5-6; abundance: few; len: 13; CDR3nt: TGTGCCAGCAGCTTGGGCAGCGTTTGGGAGCAGTACTTC; CDR3aa: CASSLGSVWEQYF
j_gene: TRBJ2-1; d_gene: TRBD1; v_gene: TRBV28; abundance: .; len: 14; CDR3nt: TGTGCCAGCAGCCTGGACAGGGTAGGCAATGAGCAGTTCTTC; CDR3aa: CASSLDRVGNEQFF
j_gene: TRBJ2-1; d_gene: .; v_gene: TRBV7-9; abundance: .; len: 14; CDR3nt: TGTGCCAGCAGCTTAGCTAGCGGCTACAATGAGCAGTTCTTC; CDR3aa: CASSLASGYNEQFF
j_gene: TRBJ1-1; d_gene: .; v_gene: TRBV6-5; abundance: few; len: 15; CDR3nt: TGTGCCAGCAGTGTACAGGGACACATGAACACTGAAGCTTTCTTT; CDR3aa: CASSVQGHMNTEAFF
j_gene: TRBJ2-7; d_gene: TRBD2; v_gene: TRBV19; abundance: .; len: 14; CDR3nt: TGTGCCAGTAGTATGTTTAGCGGGGCCTACGAGCAGTACTTC; CDR3aa: CASSMFSGAYEQYF
j_gene: TRBJ2-5; d_gene: TRBD1; v_gene: TRBV6-1; abundance: .; len: 16; CDR3nt: TGTGCCAGCAGTGAGCCCGGACAGGGTCTACGGGAGACCCAGTACTTC; CDR3aa: CASSEPGQGLRETQYF
j_gene: TRBJ2-1; d_gene: TRBD2; v_gene: TRBV10-2; abundance: .; len: 17; CDR3nt: TGCGCCAGCAGTGAGAGGCTGGGACTAGCGGGTAACAATGAGCAGTTCTTC; CDR3aa: CASSERLGLAGNNEQFF
j_gene: TRBJ1-6; d_gene: .; v_gene: TRBV5-5; abundance: .; len: 14; CDR3nt: TGTGCCAGCAGCTCCACAGGAGAAAATTCACCCCTCCACTTT; CDR3aa: CASSSTGENSPLHF
j_gene: TRBJ2-7; d_gene: TRBD1; v_gene: TRBV29-1; abundance: .; len: 12; CDR3nt: TGCAGCGTCGGGGACAGTCGGTGGGAGCAGTACTTC; CDR3aa: CSVGDSRWEQYF
j_gene: TRBJ1-5; d_gene: TRBD1; v_gene: TRBV19; abundance: .; len: 17; CDR3nt: TGTGCCAGTACCAATCCCAAGGGACAGGGATACAATCAGCCCCAGCATTTT; CDR3aa: CASTNPKGQGYNQPQHF
j_gene: TRBJ2-7; d_gene: .; v_gene: TRBV6-5; abundance: .; len: 14; CDR3nt: TGTGCCAGCAGCTCCCAGGGGCGAGGATACGAGCAGTACTTC; CDR3aa: CASSSQGRGYEQYF
j_gene: TRBJ1-1; d_gene: .; v_gene: TRBV29-1; abundance: few; len: 11; CDR3nt: TGCAGCGTTGTGAGGAACACTGAAGCTTTCTTT; CDR3aa: CSVVRNTEAFF
j_gene: TRBJ2-7; d_gene: TRBD1; v_gene: TRBV29-1; abundance: once; len: 12; CDR3nt: TGCAGCGCCTCGACAGGGACCTACGAGCAGTACTTC; CDR3aa: CSASTGTYEQYF
j_gene: TRBJ1-2; d_gene: TRBD1; v_gene: TRBV25-1; abundance: few; len: 14; CDR3nt: TGTGCCAGCAGTGTAGTGACAGGGCACTATGGCTACACCTTC; CDR3aa: CASSVVTGHYGYTF
j_gene: TRBJ1-1; d_gene: TRBD1; v_gene: TRBV28; abundance: .; len: 16; CDR3nt: TGTGCCAGCAGTCGACAGGGGGCAAGGATCGGCACTGAAGCTTTCTTT; CDR3aa: CASSRQGARIGTEAFF
j_gene: TRBJ1-5; d_gene: .; v_gene: TRBV7-9; abundance: .; len: 12; CDR3nt: TGTGCCAGCAGCTGGGGGGAACAGCCCCAGCATTTT; CDR3aa: CASSWGEQPQHF
j_gene: TRBJ1-1; d_gene: .; v_gene: TRBV27; abundance: .; len: 14; CDR3nt: TGTGCCAGCAGTTCCCTACAGGGGAACACTGAAGCTTTCTTT; CDR3aa: CASSSLQGNTEAFF
j_gene: TRBJ2-3; d_gene: TRBD2; v_gene: TRBV7-9; abundance: .; len: 17; CDR3nt: TGTGCCAGCAGCTTAGAAAGTGGACTAGCCAGCACAGATACGCAGTATTTT; CDR3aa: CASSLESGLASTDTQYF
j_gene: TRBJ2-1; d_gene: .; v_gene: TRBV6-5; abundance: once; len: 14; CDR3nt: TGTGCCAGCGGTGCGGACTATAGCATCGATGAGCAGTTCTTC; CDR3aa: CASGADYSIDEQFF
j_gene: TRBJ2-6; d_gene: .; v_gene: TRBV19; abundance: .; len: 16; CDR3nt: TGTGCCAGTAGTATTAGGGGGAGCTCTGGGGCCAACGTCCTGACTTTC; CDR3aa: CASSIRGSSGANVLTF
j_gene: TRBJ2-2; d_gene: TRBD1; v_gene: TRBV27; abundance: .; len: 17; CDR3nt: TGTGCCAGCAGTAACCGGGACAGGGAGCGTTACACCGGGGAGCTGTTTTTT; CDR3aa: CASSNRDRERYTGELFF
j_gene: TRBJ1-1; d_gene: .; v_gene: TRBV28; abundance: .; len: 14; CDR3nt: TGTGCCAGCAGGACCTCCTGGGGGGGCACTGAAGCTTTCTTT; CDR3aa: CASRTSWGGTEAFF
j_gene: TRBJ2-7; d_gene: TRBD2; v_gene: TRBV6-5; abundance: .; len: 11; CDR3nt: TGTGCCAGCGGGGGGGGTAAAGGGCAGTACTTC; CDR3aa: CASGGGKGQYF
j_gene: TRBJ2-1; d_gene: .; v_gene: TRBV11-2; abundance: .; len: 16; CDR3nt: TGTGCCAGCAGCTTAGATTCGGGGAGTCCTTACAATGAGCAGTTCTTC; CDR3aa: CASSLDSGSPYNEQFF
j_gene: TRBJ2-7; d_gene: TRBD1; v_gene: TRBV19; abundance: .; len: 14; CDR3nt: TGTGCCACCCAAAGAGGGACAGGGCCCTACGAGCAGTACTTC; CDR3aa: CATQRGTGPYEQYF
j_gene: TRBJ2-5; d_gene: TRBD2; v_gene: TRBV29-1; abundance: .; len: 13; CDR3nt: TGCAGCGCTCAAACTAGCGGAGGTCTGACCCAGTACTTC; CDR3aa: CSAQTSGGLTQYF
j_gene: TRBJ2-7; d_gene: TRBD1; v_gene: TRBV9; abundance: .; len: 14; CDR3nt: TGTGCCAGCAGCTCCACTAACAGGGGAGATGAGCAGTACTTC; CDR3aa: CASSSTNRGDEQYF
j_gene: TRBJ1-5; d_gene: .; v_gene: TRBV5-1; abundance: .; len: 15; CDR3nt: TGCGCCAGCAGCCCTAACGGACATGGCAATCAGCCCCAGCATTTT; CDR3aa: CASSPNGHGNQPQHF